Listed below are T cell receptor beta chains from one sample, sequenced in a study of cytomegalovirus exposure and HLA in healthy donors. Sequenced by immunoSEQ multiplex PCR; TCRdb stores in-frame clones only, minus some. The top ten clones hold 4.2% of a sample with roughly 99,000 clones, approximately 80% of them seen once. The sequencing input was PBMCs. The receptors derive from a male donor in good health and CMV-seronegative. Each CDR3 is given with its conserved first and last residue. D genes are given only for firm matches. Rows may omit the clone size; those that give it use once, few, many or a size class.

clone_size	v_call	d_call	j_call	cdr3_nt	cdr3_aa
.	TRBV5-5	TRBD1	TRBJ1-2	TGTGCCAGCACCCACCGGACAGGGGCTGGCGGGGGCTACACCTTC	CASTHRTGAGGGYTF
.	TRBV19	TRBD1	TRBJ1-3	TGTGCCAGTACCCTGGACAGGTTCTCTGGAAACACCATATATTTT	CASTLDRFSGNTIYF
.	TRBV9	TRBD1	TRBJ1-1	TGTGCCAGCAGCGGGGACAGGGCAGCTGAAGCTTTCTTT	CASSGDRAAEAFF
.	TRBV7-2	TRBD2	TRBJ2-5	TGTGCCAGCAGATTTACTAGCGCCCAAGAGACCCAGTACTTC	CASRFTSAQETQYF
.	TRBV7-6	TRBD2	TRBJ2-1	TGTGCCAGCAGCTTACCCGGGACTAGCGGGAGCGATGAGCAGTTCTTC	CASSLPGTSGSDEQFF
.	TRBV19	TRBD1	TRBJ1-5	TGTGCCAGTAGTTCACCCCCCGGGACAGCATCGTATCAGCCCCAGCATTTT	CASSSPPGTASYQPQHF
.	TRBV11-2	TRBD2	TRBJ2-7	TGTGCCAGCAGCTCCACTAGCGGGAGTTCCTACGAGCAGTACTTC	CASSSTSGSSYEQYF
.	TRBV19	TRBD1	TRBJ1-6	TGTGCCAGTAGTCTAAAGGGGACAGCCTATAATTCACCCCTCCACTTT	CASSLKGTAYNSPLHF
.	TRBV29-1	TRBD1	TRBJ1-2	TGCAGCGCTGACAGGGTCGGCTATGGCTACACCTTC	CSADRVGYGYTF
.	TRBV6-1	TRBD1	TRBJ2-5	TGTGCCAGCAGTGAATTTGACAGGGGTTGGCAAGAGACCCAGTACTTC	CASSEFDRGWQETQYF
.	TRBV6-5	.	TRBJ2-3	TGTGCCAGCAGTCCTCGGTGGGGCAGCACAGATACGCAGTATTTT	CASSPRWGSTDTQYF
once	TRBV18	.	TRBJ2-5	TGTGCCAGCTCCCTCAACTTTGGGGCACAAGAGACCCAGTACTTC	CASSLNFGAQETQYF
.	TRBV2	.	TRBJ2-7	TGTGCCAGCAGTGAAGGCTTACAGTGGCCCTACGAGCAGTACTTC	CASSEGLQWPYEQYF
once	TRBV6-5	TRBD2	TRBJ2-7	TGTGCCAGCAGTTACGCCCCTAGCGGGAGGGCCTACGAGCAGTACTTC	CASSYAPSGRAYEQYF
.	TRBV30	.	TRBJ1-5	TGTGCCTGGAGTGAACAGCAGCATAGCAATCAGCCCCAGCATTTT	CAWSEQQHSNQPQHF
.	TRBV5-1	TRBD1	TRBJ1-2	TGCGCCAGCAGCTTGGGACAGGGCCTCTATGGCTACACCTTC	CASSLGQGLYGYTF
.	TRBV19	TRBD1	TRBJ1-6	TGTGCCAGTAGTGACAGGGGTAATTCACCCCTCCACTTT	CASSDRGNSPLHF
.	TRBV5-4	TRBD2	TRBJ2-1	TGTGCCAGCAGCTCGACTAGCGGGAGTTTTAATGAGCAGTTCTTC	CASSSTSGSFNEQFF
.	TRBV2	TRBD2	TRBJ2-7	TGTGCCAGCAGTCGTCTAGCGGGAGTAGAGCAGTACTTC	CASSRLAGVEQYF
.	TRBV5-6	TRBD1	TRBJ2-5	TGTGCCAGCAGCTTGGCCGGCAGGGGGCACACTCAGGAGACCCAGTACTTC	CASSLAGRGHTQETQYF
.	TRBV5-1	TRBD1	TRBJ1-5	TGCGCCAGCAGCTTGGCGGGACAGGGGAACCAGCCCCAGCATTTT	CASSLAGQGNQPQHF
.	TRBV28	.	TRBJ2-5	TGTGCCAGCAGTTTATACGCGGAGACCCAGTACTTC	CASSLYAETQYF
.	TRBV6-1	.	TRBJ1-1	TGTGCCATCCCGACAGGCCTGAACACTGAAGCTTTCTTT	CAIPTGLNTEAFF
.	TRBV7-2	.	TRBJ1-2	TGTGCCAGCAGCCCCCAGCCAGGGTATGGCTACACCTTC	CASSPQPGYGYTF
.	TRBV18	.	TRBJ1-5	TGTGCCAGCTCAAACCCCTATCGCAATCAGCCCCAGCATTTT	CASSNPYRNQPQHF
many	TRBV6-4	.	TRBJ2-1	TGTGCCAGCAGTGAGGACACCTACAATGAGCAGTTCTTC	CASSEDTYNEQFF
few	TRBV5-1	.	TRBJ2-7	TGCGCCAGCAGCCCGGACACATACTCCTACGAGCAGTACTTC	CASSPDTYSYEQYF
once	TRBV19	.	TRBJ1-2	TGTGCCAGTAGTATTACTAGCGGTTTCTTGGGCTACACCTTC	CASSITSGFLGYTF
once	TRBV2	.	TRBJ1-2	TGTGCCAGCAGGGCAGGGAGGGATTATGGCTACACCTTC	CASRAGRDYGYTF
once	TRBV5-8	TRBD2	TRBJ2-1	TGTGCCAGCAGCTTGGCCGCGACTAGCGGGAGTTACAATGAGCAGTTCTTC	CASSLAATSGSYNEQFF